This TCR beta chain was sequenced for a study of metastatic and nonmetastatic thyroid tumors. General study findings and limits: When malignant thyroid tumors were compared with benign nodules, TCR beta diversity was reportedly significantly higher in the malignant tumors. This held in both blood and tumor samples.

TCRdb re-called clones via MiXCR from the PCR reads. The sample records roughly 14,000 clones, approximately 28% being singletons. The CDR3 has 17 amino acids. CDR1 is SNHLY and CDR2 is FYNNEI in the germline V gene. Trimming stripped 2 bases from V and 0 bases from J, with 16 bases between. This clone is categorized as medium-sized (0.01 to 0.1%). Antigen unknown. Among the patients, none had received any treatment before thyroid surgery. The sequence was collected from a female donor with papillary thyroid cancer or a benign thyroid nodule (not recorded which). Some clones in this sample may be carry-over from other donors' samples. V usage is TRBV2 and J usage is TRBJ1-1; no clear D. The sample taken for sequencing was tumor tissue. The CDR3 DNA follows: TGTGCCAGCAGTGAACACCCCCATCCATACGTGAACACTGAAGCTTTCTTT. Translated, it gives CASSEHPHPYVNTEAFF.